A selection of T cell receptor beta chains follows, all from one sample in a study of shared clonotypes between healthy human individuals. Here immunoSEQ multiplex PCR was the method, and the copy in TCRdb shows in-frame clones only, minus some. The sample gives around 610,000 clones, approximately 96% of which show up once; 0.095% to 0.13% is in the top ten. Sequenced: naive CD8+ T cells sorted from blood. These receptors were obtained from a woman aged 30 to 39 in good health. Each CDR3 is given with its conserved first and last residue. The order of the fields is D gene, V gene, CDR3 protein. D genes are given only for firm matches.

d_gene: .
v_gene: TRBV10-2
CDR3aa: CASSGQGPYSYEQYF

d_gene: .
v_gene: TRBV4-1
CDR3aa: CASSQAVGIDTEAFF

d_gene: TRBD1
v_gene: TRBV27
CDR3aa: CARSGTDVWFF

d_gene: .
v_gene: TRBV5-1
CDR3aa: CASSPQQRSEYEQYF

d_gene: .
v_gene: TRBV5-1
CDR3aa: CASSLDELMGEQYF

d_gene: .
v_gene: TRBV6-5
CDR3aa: CASSYYSGNTIYF

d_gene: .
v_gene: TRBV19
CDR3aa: CASSIRDLNQPQHF

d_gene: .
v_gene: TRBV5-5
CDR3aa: CASSPGTSLEQYF

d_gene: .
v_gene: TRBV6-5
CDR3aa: CASSDPPSETQYF

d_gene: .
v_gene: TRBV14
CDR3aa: CASSQFPSEQYF